Listed below are T cell receptor beta chains from one sample, sequenced in a study of control samples from healthy donors and cancer patients. Sequenced by immunoSEQ multiplex PCR; TCRdb stores in-frame clones only, minus some. The table has 24,000 or so clones, around 90% seen once. Sequences were obtained from PBMCs. Receptor source: a man aged 50 to 60 with lung cancer. CDR3s include the opening cysteine and the closing phenylalanine or tryptophan.

V,length,J,CDR3
TRBV9,15,TRBJ2-2,CASTRTGWDTGELFF
TRBV6-2/TRBV6-3,13,TRBJ2-7,CASSDTGIYEQYF
TRBV28,15,TRBJ2-3,CASTSPGGPTDTQYF
TRBV9,15,TRBJ1-6,CASSEHMENNSPLHF
TRBV6-5,15,TRBJ1-5,CASSYSGSGDQPQHF
TRBV2,14,TRBJ2-3,CASSRSGGTDTQYF
TRBV6-5,15,TRBJ2-7,CASTYGDGVHYEQYF
TRBV7-3,14,TRBJ1-1,CASSLSPGNTEAFF
TRBV6-5,13,TRBJ2-4,CASSYKQMDIQYF
TRBV5-4,15,TRBJ2-4,CASSPGGGGKNIQYF
TRBV10-1,12,TRBJ1-2,CASKTGYYGYTF
TRBV13,14,TRBJ1-6,CASSARDWGSPLHF
TRBV7-3,13,TRBJ2-1,CASSGGTVHEQFF
TRBV6-6,14,TRBJ1-1,CASSSPAGRTEAFF
TRBV10-2,16,TRBJ2-2,CASALAGGLNTGELFF
TRBV28,13,TRBJ1-1,CASRGGAGTEAFF
TRBV9,14,TRBJ2-1,CASSVLAGWNEQFF
TRBV29-1,12,TRBJ2-3,CSVELGSDTQYF
TRBV27,12,TRBJ1-2,CASSGANYGYTF
TRBV29-1,14,TRBJ2-2,CSVAASQNTGELFF
TRBV4-1,16,TRBJ1-1,CASSQGGEGRNTEAFF
TRBV5-4,17,TRBJ2-7,CASSWALGGRGSYEQYF
TRBV27,13,TRBJ1-5,CASSAEGNQPQHF
TRBV5-4,16,TRBJ2-2,CASSLGQLSNTGELFF
TRBV25-1,15,TRBJ2-1,CASSVAGGVNNEQFF
TRBV6-6,16,TRBJ1-5,CASSFPGSQGSQPQHF
TRBV5-4,15,TRBJ2-7,CASSSGTGGPYEQYF
TRBV7-2,13,TRBJ1-2,CASSPDREYGYTF
TRBV7-2,13,TRBJ1-2,CASSPGGTVGYTF
TRBV14,12,TRBJ1-2,CASSPSRYGYTF
TRBV9,15,TRBJ1-4,CASSVAGRLYEKLFF
TRBV6-1,19,TRBJ1-5,CASSGRQAPDPYSNQPQHF
TRBV7-9,16,TRBJ1-5,CASSLNWDYSNQPQHF
TRBV7-3,15,TRBJ2-1,CASSFQRGPYNEQFF
TRBV7-6,15,TRBJ1-2,CASSSSRNRFYGYTF
TRBV5-8,10,TRBJ1-2,CASSPWSDTF
TRBV18,16,TRBJ1-1,CASSRPGQGMNTEAFF
TRBV19,13,TRBJ1-4,CASSIRENEKLFF
TRBV14,13,TRBJ1-1,CASSLRQGTEAFF
TRBV27,14,TRBJ1-1,CASSLSTGYTEAFF
TRBV7-2,11,TRBJ2-7,CASSPGDEQYF